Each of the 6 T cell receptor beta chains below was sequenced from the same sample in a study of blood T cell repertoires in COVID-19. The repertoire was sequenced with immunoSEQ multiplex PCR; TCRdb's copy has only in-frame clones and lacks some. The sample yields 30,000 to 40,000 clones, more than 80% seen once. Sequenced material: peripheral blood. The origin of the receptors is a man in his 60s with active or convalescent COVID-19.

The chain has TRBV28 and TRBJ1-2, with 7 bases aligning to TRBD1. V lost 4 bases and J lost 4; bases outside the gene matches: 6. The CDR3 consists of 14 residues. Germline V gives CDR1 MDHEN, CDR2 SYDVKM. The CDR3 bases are TGTGCCAGCAGTTCCGGGACAGCGGGCTATGGCTACACCTTC. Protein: CASSSGTAGYGYTF.

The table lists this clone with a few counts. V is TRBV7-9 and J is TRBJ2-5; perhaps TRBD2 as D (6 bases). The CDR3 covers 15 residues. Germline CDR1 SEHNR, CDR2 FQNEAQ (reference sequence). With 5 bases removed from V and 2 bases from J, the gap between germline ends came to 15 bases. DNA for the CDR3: TGTGCCAGCAGCGAGGACTACTTCCAACAAGAGACCCAGTACTTC. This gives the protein CASSEDYFQQETQYF.

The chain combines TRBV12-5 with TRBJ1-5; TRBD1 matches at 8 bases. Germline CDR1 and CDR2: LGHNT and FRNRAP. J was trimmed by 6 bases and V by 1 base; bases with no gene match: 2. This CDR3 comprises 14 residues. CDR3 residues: CASGLEQGGQPQHF. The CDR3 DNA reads TGTGCTAGTGGTTTGGAACAGGGGGGTCAGCCCCAGCATTTT.

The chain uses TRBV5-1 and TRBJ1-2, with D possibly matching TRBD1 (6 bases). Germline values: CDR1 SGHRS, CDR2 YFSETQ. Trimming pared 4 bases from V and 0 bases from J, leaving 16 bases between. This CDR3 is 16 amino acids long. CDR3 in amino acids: CASSTGTRSANYGYTF. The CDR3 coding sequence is TGCGCCAGCAGCACAGGGACGCGGAGTGCTAACTATGGCTACACCTTC.

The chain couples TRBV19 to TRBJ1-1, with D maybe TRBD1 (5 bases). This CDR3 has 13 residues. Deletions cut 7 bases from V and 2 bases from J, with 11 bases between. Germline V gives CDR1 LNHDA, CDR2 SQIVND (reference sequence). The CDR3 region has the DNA TGTGCCAGTAAGTCGACAGTTAACACTGAAGCTTTCTTT. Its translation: CASKSTVNTEAFF.

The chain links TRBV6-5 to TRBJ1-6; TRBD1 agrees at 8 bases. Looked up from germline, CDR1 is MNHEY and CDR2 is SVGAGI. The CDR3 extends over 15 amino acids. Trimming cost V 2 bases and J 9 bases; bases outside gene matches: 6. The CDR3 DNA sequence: TGTGCCAGCAGTTACGGACAGGGAGGGTTTTCACCCCTCCACTTT. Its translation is CASSYGQGGFSPLHF.